Listed here is a single TCR beta chain. Its specificity is not known. The CDR3 is 11 amino acids. Trimming took 3 bases from V and 3 from J, leaving 2 bases between them. Per germline, CDR1 SEHNR and CDR2 FQNEAQ (reference sequence). Clones were read by immunoSEQ multiplex PCR, and TCRdb kept only the in-frame ones, dropping some. Of some 35,000 clones in the sample, around 90% are singletons; the top ten hold about 0.062%. Memory T cells were CD45RO+, naive were CD45RA+, sorted by FACS. The record originates from a study of regulatory dendritic cells for organ transplantation. Whole-study results and caveats: Alloreactive memory CD8+ T cell pools varied considerably between individuals. Naive CD4+ and CD8+ repertoires were highly diverse; memory CD8+ was most oligoclonal. Memory CD8+ clonal expansion seemed more limited with regulatory than mature dendritic cells.

Sequencing used naive CD4+ T cells from blood. Subset reported: CD45RA+ naive T cells. This rearrangement joins TRBV7-9 to TRBJ2-5; D is uncertain. This clonotype originated in a human donor in good health. The CDR3 sequence is CASSFKETQYF. CDR3 DNA sequence: TGTGCCAGCAGCTTTAAAGAGACCCAGTACTTC. Full variable domain (rest looked up from reference TRBV7-9 and TRBJ2-5): DTGVSQNPRHKITKRGQNVTFRCDPISEHNRLYWYRQTLGQGPEFLTYFQNEAQLEKSRLLSDRFSAERPKGSFSTLEIQRTEQGDSAMYLCASSFKETQYFGPGTRLLVL.